This section outlines one T cell receptor (beta chain) sequence together with its context. In the 2 weeks before study entry, exposed participants met a COVID-19 case, which was PCR-confirmed or clinician-diagnosed. Germline assignment: CDR1 SGHRS and CDR2 YFSETQ. Trimming removed 5 bases from V and 0 bases from J; junction bases left unmatched: 5. The length of the CDR3 is 15 residues. This specimen belongs to a study of blood T cell repertoires in COVID-19. Per the authors' pipeline: Reference gene primer amplification gave estimated nucleated cell counts. Here immunoSEQ multiplex PCR was the method, and the copy in TCRdb shows in-frame clones only, minus some. Clonal size and the V and J genes are those of that table, whereas D and trimming came from the DNA. The table lists fewer than 250,000 clones, 80% to 90% of them singletons.

The rearrangement uses TRBV5-1 and TRBJ1-5; 7 bases map to TRBD1. The source material was PBMCs or T cells enriched from blood (not recorded which). The receptor was isolated from a woman between 25 and 40 years old who had been exposed to COVID-19. CDR3 in DNA: TGCGCCAGCAGACCTACAGGGGCTAGCAATCAGCCCCAGCATTTT. Translating gives CASRPTGASNQPQHF.